A single sample is the source of the 14 T cell receptor beta chains below, sequenced in a study of response to subunit inactivated influenza vaccine. TCRdb itself ran the RT-PCR reads through MiXCR, one entry per CDR3 protein. The data contain around 570,000 distinct CDR3 sequences, around 8% of them singletons. The sequences come from PBMCs from blood, collected 23 months after vaccination. The receptors originated from a man aged 45 to 70 who received an inactivated influenza vaccine.

This clonotype appeared a few times. The rearrangement uses TRBV21-1 and TRBJ2-1; the D call of TRBD1 is as the table states it, not checked on the DNA. TRBV21-1 is termed a pseudogene. CDR3 length: 16 residues. The chain's CDR3 is CASSKIKDSLNNEQFF. CDR3 DNA sequence: TGTGCCAGCAGCAAAATAAAGGACAGCTTAAACAATGAGCAGTTCTTC.

The chain recombines TRBV10-3 with TRBJ1-1; 8 nucleotides match TRBD1. In germline, CDR1 is ENHRY, CDR2 SYGVKD. After removal of 10 bases from V and 0 bases from J, the junction contained 10 bases not matched to a gene. CDR3 length: 15 residues. This CDR3 is CATRLDRAMNTEAFF. CDR3 DNA: TGTGCCACCCGCTTGGACAGGGCAATGAACACTGAAGCTTTCTTT.

V gene TRBV4-2 combines with J gene TRBJ2-3, with 9 bases fitting TRBD2. Germline V gives CDR1 LGHNA, CDR2 YNFKEQ. The CDR3 covers 16 residues. Trimming took 1 base from V and 7 from J; bases not matched to a gene: 9. The DNA of the CDR3 is TGTGCCAGCAGCCAAGCGACTAGCGGAGACCCGAATACGCAGTATTTT. Amino acid sequence: CASSQATSGDPNTQYF.

In this sample, this clonotype turned up a few times. The rearrangement joins TRBV5-5 to TRBJ2-1; D might be TRBD2 (5 bases). The CDR3 is 17 residues long. CDR1 and CDR2 (germline): SGHKS, YYEKEE (reference sequence). V was clipped by 0 bases and J by 0 bases, with 13 bases between them. As DNA, the CDR3 is TGTGCCAGCAGCTTGGCATTAGGGCGGGCCTCCTACAATGAGCAGTTCTTC. It yields the protein CASSLALGRASYNEQFF.

This clonotype was observed a handful of times. This chain uses TRBV6-1 with TRBJ2-7, with 11 bases that match TRBD2. There are 15 residues in the CDR3. V shed 1 base and J 3 bases; nucleotides not matched to a gene: 2. Germline loops: CDR1 MNHNS, CDR2 SASEGT. CDR3 amino acids: CASSEGTSGLYEQYF. The CDR3 DNA follows: TGTGCCAGCAGTGAAGGGACTAGCGGGCTCTACGAGCAGTACTTC.

This clonotype occurred many times. The chain recombines TRBV5-1 with TRBJ2-3; 16 nucleotides agree with TRBD2. The germline V gene encodes CDR1 SGHRS and CDR2 YFSETQ. The CDR3 is 17 residues long. Trimming cost V 2 bases and J 4 bases; bases outside gene matches: 4. DNA for the CDR3: TGCGCCAGCAGCTTCGGGACTAGCGGGAGGGCCGCAGATACGCAGTATTTT. Amino acids: CASSFGTSGRAADTQYF.

This clonotype was found a few times. This chain uses TRBV12-3 or TRBV12-4 with TRBJ2-1; tentatively, D is TRBD2 (7 bases). Between the trimmed V and J ends, which lost 4 bases and 9 bases, there was a span of 22 bases. This CDR3 comprises 16 residues. The CDR3 reads CASSWEGGRSLGEQFF. The CDR3, as DNA: TGTGCCAGCAGTTGGGAGGGGGGGAGGTCCCTCGGTGAGCAGTTCTTC.

The rearrangement joins TRBV5-6 to TRBJ1-5; 7 bases map to TRBD1. Germline V gene data show CDR1 as SGHDT and CDR2 as YYEEEE. The CDR3 is 16 residues long. The V segment lost 4 bases and the J segment 0 bases; nucleotides outside the gene matches: 7. In DNA, the CDR3 is TGTGCCAGCAGCCCCTGGACAGGCTCTAGCAATCAGCCCCAGCATTTT. It is translated as CASSPWTGSSNQPQHF. The full variable domain, rest sourced from reference TRBV5-6 and TRBJ1-5, is DAGVTQSPTHLIKTRGQQVTLRCSPKSGHDTVSWYQQALGQGPQFIFQYYEEEERQRGNFPDRFSGHQFPNYSSELNVNALLLGDSALYLCASSPWTGSSNQPQHFGDGTRLSIL.

This chain uses TRBV15 with TRBJ2-1; no reliable D call. The germline V gene encodes CDR1 LNHNV and CDR2 YYDKDF (reference sequence). This CDR3 has 12 residues. V dropped 2 bases and J dropped 5 bases, with 4 bases sitting between them. This CDR3 is CATSRSHNEQFF. CDR3 nucleotides: TGTGCCACCAGCAGATCGCACAATGAGCAGTTCTTC. Together with reference TRBV15 and TRBJ2-1, the CDR3 gives the full variable domain: DAMVIQNPRYQVTQFGKPVTLSCSQTLNHNVMYWYQQKSSQAPKLLFHYYDKDFNNEADTPDNFQSRRPNTSFCFLDIRSPGLGDTAMYLCATSRSHNEQFFGPGTRLTVL.

This clonotype has just a few counts. V is TRBV5-1 and J is TRBJ2-5, with 14 bases lining up with TRBD2. Trimming took 2 bases from V and 7 from J; bases not matched to a gene: 7. The germline gives CDR1 SGHRS, CDR2 YFSETQ. CDR3 length: 16 amino acids. This CDR3 reads CASSFDGLAGGGTQYF. CDR3 sequence (DNA): TGCGCCAGCAGCTTTGACGGACTAGCGGGAGGTGGGACCCAGTACTTC.

This clonotype was seen a few times. The chain couples TRBV7-9 to TRBJ1-6; 7 bases line up with TRBD1. Germline V gives CDR1 SEHNR, CDR2 FQNEAQ (reference sequence). This CDR3 is 15 amino acids long. Trimming removed 5 bases from V and 7 bases from J; junction bases left unmatched: 8. CDR3 in amino acids: CASSHRDSQNSPLHF. The CDR3 coding sequence is TGTGCCAGCAGCCACCGGGACAGCCAAAATTCACCCCTCCACTTT.

This clonotype was found a few times. The V and J genes are TRBV5-6 and TRBJ1-5; 7 nucleotides line up with TRBD1. The CDR3 consists of 14 residues. Losses at the gene ends were 3 bases for V and 7 bases for J; bases not matched to a gene: 7. The V gene's germline CDR1 is SGHDT and CDR2 YYEEEE. In DNA, the CDR3 is TGTGCCAGCAGCTCACAGGGGAACGGGCAGCCCCAGCATTTT. This sequence encodes CASSSQGNGQPQHF.

The chain joins TRBV6-1 to TRBJ2-7; D possibly matches TRBD1 or TRBD2 (5 bases each). The CDR3 has 15 amino acids. Germline V gives CDR1 MNHNS, CDR2 SASEGT. Trimming removed 6 bases at V and 1 base at J, with 16 bases between. The CDR3: CASRLGHGNSYEQYF. DNA for the CDR3: TGTGCCAGCAGACTAGGACATGGTAATTCCTACGAGCAGTACTTC.

This clonotype was picked up many times. The chain joins TRBV28 to TRBJ2-5, with 11 bases matching TRBD2. This CDR3 has 16 residues. Germline loops: CDR1 MDHEN, CDR2 SYDVKM. V lost 8 bases, J lost 2 bases, and 10 bases stayed unmatched. In DNA form, the CDR3 reads TGTGCCAGCTCCAGTCCGGGACTAGCGGCGCAAGAGACCCAGTACTTC. Translating gives CASSSPGLAAQETQYF.